Sequencing of this T cell receptor (beta chain) was carried out in a study of post-analysis software for immune sequencing data. Across the whole study: Relapsing-remitting, secondary progressive and progressive-relapsing courses of multiple sclerosis were included.

Unique-molecular-identifier-tagged TCR beta cDNA libraries were used. TCRdb reprocessed the PCR reads via MiXCR and lists one record per CDR3 protein. The top ten clones hold approximately 5% of a sample with 700,000 to 900,000 distinct CDR3 sequences, 40% to 55% of them seen once. Notes on the study in general: Controls had lower frequencies than patients of roughly five TRBV segments, which included TRBV5-6, TRBV5-1 and TRBV20-1. Under the F measure, samples that were prepared in one batch clustered strongly together. Significantly lower normalized Chao1 diversity was seen in multiple sclerosis patients than in controls.

The CDR3 contains 14 residues. Germline-derived CDR1 and CDR2 are ENHRY and SYGVKD. Trimming pared 4 bases from V and 4 bases from J, leaving 12 bases between. For this clonotype: As yet, its antigen is unknown.

This clonotype was obtained from a girl aged 10 to 17 with multiple sclerosis. The chain links TRBV10-3 to TRBJ2-3, with no clear D. Sequences were obtained from blood. The CDR3 DNA reads as TGTGCCATCAGTGGGACCTCGATGGCAGATACGCAGTATTTT. The encoded protein is CAISGTSMADTQYF.